This record covers a single TCR beta chain. This specimen belongs to a study of blood T cell repertoires in COVID-19. Measured with immunoSEQ multiplex PCR; TCRdb has only the in-frame clones, and not every one. The data hold nearly 200,000 clones, with around four fifths observed a single time. V lost 5 bases to trimming and J lost 0 bases; unmatched junction nucleotides: 9. CDR1 is SGHVS, CDR2 FQNEAQ, per germline. This CDR3 spans 16 amino acids. The sequenced sample was peripheral blood. The source is a man aged 55-75 years with COVID-19, enrolled during active disease. The rearrangement joins TRBV7-8 to TRBJ1-2; TRBD1 aligns across 7 bases. DNA of the CDR3: TGTGCCAGCAGCCCCCTCAGAGGGACAGCTAACTATGGCTACACCTTC. Its protein product is CASSPLRGTANYGYTF.